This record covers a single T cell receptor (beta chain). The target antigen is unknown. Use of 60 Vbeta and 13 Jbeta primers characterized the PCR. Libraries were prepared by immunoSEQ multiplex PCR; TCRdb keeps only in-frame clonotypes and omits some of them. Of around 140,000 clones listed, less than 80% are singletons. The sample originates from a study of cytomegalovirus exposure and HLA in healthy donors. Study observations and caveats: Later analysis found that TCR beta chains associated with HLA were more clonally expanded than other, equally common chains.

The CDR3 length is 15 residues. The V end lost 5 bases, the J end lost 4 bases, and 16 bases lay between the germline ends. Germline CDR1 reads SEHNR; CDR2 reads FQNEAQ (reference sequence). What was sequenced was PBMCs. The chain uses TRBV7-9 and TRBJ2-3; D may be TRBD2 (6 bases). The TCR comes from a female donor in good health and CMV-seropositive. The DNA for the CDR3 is TGTGCCAGCAGCGAATCGGGGACTGCCGCAGATACGCAGTATTTT. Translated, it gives CASSESGTAADTQYF.